The rows below give T cell receptor beta chains drawn from one sample of a study of blood T cell repertoires in COVID-19. Clones were read by immunoSEQ multiplex PCR, and TCRdb kept only the in-frame ones, dropping some. The sample lists 350,000 or so clones, about 92% occurring once. Sequenced material: PBMCs or T cells enriched from blood (not recorded which). Receptor source: a woman aged 25-40 years who had recovered from COVID-19. CDR3s include the opening cysteine and the closing phenylalanine or tryptophan. The D gene is left open where the match is weak. Clone size is stated in some rows and not others, as once, few, many or a class when expanded.

clone size	D gene	V gene	J gene	CDR3 DNA	CDR3 protein
.	.	TRBV28	TRBJ1-6	TGTGCCAGCAGTCTCAGGTGGTCACCCCTCCACTTT	CASSLRWSPLHF
.	.	TRBV20-1	TRBJ2-7	TGCAGTGCAAGGGGGAAATACGAGCAGTACTTC	CSARGKYEQYF
once	TRBD2	TRBV7-2	TRBJ2-2	TGTGCCAGCAGTCGGAGGGGACTAGCGGGGAACACCGGGGAGCTGTTTTTT	CASSRRGLAGNTGELFF
once	TRBD1	TRBV29-1	TRBJ2-2	TGCAGCGTTGGACAGGGATCCGGGGAGCTGTTTTTT	CSVGQGSGELFF
.	.	TRBV2	TRBJ1-1	TGTGCCAGCAGTAACCAGGGGATCACTGAAGCTTTCTTT	CASSNQGITEAFF
.	TRBD2	TRBV7-3	TRBJ2-3	TGTGCCAGCGGGGGGGCTAGCGGGAGTACGCAGTATTTT	CASGGASGSTQYF
few	.	TRBV13	TRBJ2-6	TGTGCCAGCAGCCTCTCCGGGGGGCGAACAGATGGGGCCAACGTCCTGACTTTC	CASSLSGGRTDGANVLTF
.	.	TRBV6-5	TRBJ1-2	TGTGCCAGCAGTTACCGAGGTTCCTACTATGGCTACACCTTC	CASSYRGSYYGYTF
.	.	TRBV28	TRBJ2-3	TGTGCCAGCAGTTTGAGTACTAGCACAGATACGCAGTATTTT	CASSLSTSTDTQYF
.	TRBD1	TRBV13	TRBJ1-5	TGTGCCAGCAACGTAAATGGGACAGTTAATCAGCCCCAGCATTTT	CASNVNGTVNQPQHF
.	.	TRBV4-3	TRBJ2-1	TGCGCCAGCAGCCAAGATAGGGGGGGGACGTATGAGCAGTTCTTC	CASSQDRGGTYEQFF
.	.	TRBV4-3	TRBJ1-2	TGCGCCAGCAGCCAGACTACAGGGTTGAGGAGTAACTATGGCTACACCTTC	CASSQTTGLRSNYGYTF
.	.	TRBV3-1/TRBV3-2	TRBJ1-3	TGTGCCAGCAGCCAAGTCGACACCATATATTTT	CASSQVDTIYF
.	.	TRBV11-2	TRBJ2-3	TGTGCCAGCAGCCCAAGCGGGGATACGCAGTATTTT	CASSPSGDTQYF
.	TRBD1	TRBV7-9	TRBJ1-2	TGTGCCAGCAGCCCGACAGGGAATGGCTACACCTTC	CASSPTGNGYTF
.	.	TRBV12-3/TRBV12-4	TRBJ2-7	TGTGCCAGCAGTACCCAGGGCGCCTACGAGCAGTACTTC	CASSTQGAYEQYF
.	.	TRBV7-3	TRBJ1-1	TGTGCCAGCAGCTTCAGGGGTATGACTGAAGCTTTCTTT	CASSFRGMTEAFF
once	.	TRBV28	TRBJ1-2	TGTGCCAGCAGCCGGAGATTTATGCGTAACTATGGCTACACCTTC	CASSRRFMRNYGYTF
.	TRBD2	TRBV7-3	TRBJ2-7	TGTGCCAGCAGCTTAGGCGGGGGGGATACCTACGAGCAGTACTTC	CASSLGGGDTYEQYF
.	TRBD1	TRBV5-1	TRBJ2-1	TGCGCCAGCAGCTCGGGACAGTCCTCCTACAATGAGCAGTTCTTC	CASSSGQSSYNEQFF
.	.	TRBV18	TRBJ2-7	TGTGCCAGCTCACCAGGTCTGAGGGGTGCGGGAACTCGAGGTTCCTACGAGCAGTACTTC	CASSPGLRGAGTRGSYEQYF
.	.	TRBV3-1/TRBV3-2	TRBJ1-3	TGTGCCAGCAGCCAAGATCGGGTATCATCTGGAAACACCATATATTTT	CASSQDRVSSGNTIYF
.	TRBD1	TRBV7-2	TRBJ2-5	TGTGCCAGCAGCCGGGGACAGGGGCGAGATGGGACCCAGTACTTC	CASSRGQGRDGTQYF
.	TRBD2	TRBV3-1/TRBV3-2	TRBJ2-7	TGTGCCAGCAGGACTAGCGGGGGCCGCTACGAGCAGTACTTC	CASRTSGGRYEQYF
.	TRBD2	TRBV2	TRBJ2-3	TGTGCCAGCAGTGAAACCCGGGGTGGCGGGAGAGGAGATACGCAGTATTTT	CASSETRGGGRGDTQYF
.	.	TRBV7-9	TRBJ2-2	TGTGCCAGCAGCTTAGCGCAGGGTTTGGGCACCGGGGAGCTGTTTTTT	CASSLAQGLGTGELFF
.	TRBD2	TRBV7-2	TRBJ2-2	TGTGCCAGCAAACTAGCGGGAGAATTCTACGGGGAGCTGTTTTTT	CASKLAGEFYGELFF
once	TRBD1	TRBV7-9	TRBJ1-1	TGTGCCACCGAGGCAGAGGGGGCGGGCAAGAACACTGAAGCTTTCTTT	CATEAEGAGKNTEAFF
.	TRBD2	TRBV12-5	TRBJ2-5	TGTGCTAGTGGTGAAGCGGGGGGCCCAGAAGAGACCCAGTACTTC	CASGEAGGPEETQYF
.	.	TRBV15	TRBJ2-7	TGTGCCACCAGCAGAGACGGACACGTGGCCTACGAGCAGTACTTC	CATSRDGHVAYEQYF
.	TRBD1	TRBV4-3	TRBJ1-5	TGCGCCAGCAGCCAGGACAGGGGGCAGCCCCAGCATTTT	CASSQDRGQPQHF
.	.	TRBV3-1/TRBV3-2	TRBJ2-4	TGTGCCAGCAGCCAAGGGTATGGAGAAAACATTCAGTACTTC	CASSQGYGENIQYF
.	TRBD2	TRBV6-2/TRBV6-3	TRBJ2-7	TGTGCCAGCAGTCCACTAGCGGGAGGGCCCTACGAGCAGTACTTC	CASSPLAGGPYEQYF
few	TRBD2	TRBV5-4	TRBJ2-5	TGTGCCAGCAGCCCGGGAAGCGGGGGGGAAGAGACCCAGTACTTC	CASSPGSGGEETQYF
.	.	TRBV19	TRBJ1-4	TGTGCCAGTAGTATAGGGGGCCTGGGTGAAAAACTGTTTTTT	CASSIGGLGEKLFF
.	.	TRBV7-2	TRBJ1-1	TGTGCCAGCAGCTTAGATACGGGGAACACTGAAGCTTTCTTT	CASSLDTGNTEAFF
.	TRBD1	TRBV13	TRBJ2-5	TGTGCCAGCAGCCTAGAGGGGACAGGGCAAGAGACCCAGTACTTC	CASSLEGTGQETQYF
.	TRBD1	TRBV7-2	TRBJ1-4	TGTGCCAGCAGCTTAGCAGGGGGCACTAATGAAAAACTGTTTTTT	CASSLAGGTNEKLFF
.	.	TRBV7-8	TRBJ1-1	TGTGCCAGCAGCAATCAGGGTGGCACTGAAGCTTTCTTT	CASSNQGGTEAFF
.	.	TRBV5-5	TRBJ2-1	TGTGCCAGCAGCCCCTTGGGCAGGGAAAAGCAGTTCTTC	CASSPLGREKQFF
.	.	TRBV12-5	TRBJ2-5	TGTGCTAGTGGTTTCTATGGAGATGAGACCCAGTACTTC	CASGFYGDETQYF
.	TRBD2	TRBV12-3/TRBV12-4	TRBJ2-3	TGTGCCACCAATAGCGGGAGCACAGATACGCAGTATTTT	CATNSGSTDTQYF
.	.	TRBV7-6	TRBJ2-2	TGTGCCAGCAGCTTAGTGAGGGAGAACACCGGGGAGCTGTTTTTT	CASSLVRENTGELFF
.	.	TRBV3-1/TRBV3-2	TRBJ1-2	TGTGCCAGCAGGCAGACCGGGACCACCGGAGGGGGCTACACCTTC	CASRQTGTTGGGYTF
.	TRBD2	TRBV19	TRBJ2-1	TGTGCCAGTAGTATCTGGGGGACTACCTTGAACAATGAGCAGTTCTTC	CASSIWGTTLNNEQFF
.	.	TRBV5-1	TRBJ2-1	TGCGCCAGCGAGTTCAATAGTGGTGAGCAGTTCTTC	CASEFNSGEQFF
.	.	TRBV4-2	TRBJ1-1	TGTGCCAGCAGGGACAGAAACACTGAAGCTTTCTTT	CASRDRNTEAFF
.	TRBD1	TRBV11-2	TRBJ1-4	TGTGCGACCAGGGGGACTAATGAAAAACTGTTTTTT	CATRGTNEKLFF
once	TRBD1	TRBV4-1	TRBJ1-5	TGCGCCAGCAGCGCCAGACAGGGAGACAATCAGCCCCAGCATTTT	CASSARQGDNQPQHF
.	.	TRBV5-1	TRBJ2-7	TGCGCCAGCAGCTCGACGGAGTTCTCCTACGAGCAGTACTTC	CASSSTEFSYEQYF